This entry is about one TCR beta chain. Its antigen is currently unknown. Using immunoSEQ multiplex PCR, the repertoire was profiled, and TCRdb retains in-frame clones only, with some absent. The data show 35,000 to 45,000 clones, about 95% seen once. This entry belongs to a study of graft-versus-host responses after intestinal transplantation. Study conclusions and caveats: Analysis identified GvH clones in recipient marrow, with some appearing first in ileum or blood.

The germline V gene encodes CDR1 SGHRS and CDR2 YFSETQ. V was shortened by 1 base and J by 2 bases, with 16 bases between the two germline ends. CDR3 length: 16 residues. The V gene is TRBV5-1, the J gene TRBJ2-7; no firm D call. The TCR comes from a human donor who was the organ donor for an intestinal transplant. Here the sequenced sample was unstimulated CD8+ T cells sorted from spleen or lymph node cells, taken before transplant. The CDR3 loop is CASSLLRMLEAYEQYF. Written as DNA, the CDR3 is TGCGCCAGCAGCTTGTTAAGGATGTTGGAAGCCTACGAGCAGTACTTC.